The sequence of this TCR beta chain was determined in a study of blood T cell repertoires in COVID-19. Study details: There were acute and convalescent COVID-19 samples, and they came from the United States, Italy and Spain. T cells, B-cell-depleted T cells, or PBMCs supplied cDNA or gDNA.

Under the authors' procedure: Nucleated cell number was recorded as an estimate derived from reference gene primer amplification. Libraries were prepared by immunoSEQ multiplex PCR; TCRdb keeps only in-frame clonotypes and omits some of them. V and J calls and clone size are copied from that table; D and trimming were computed from the DNA. The sample has 35,000 to 45,000 clones; roughly 93% are singletons. Trimming at V came to 0 bases and at J to 0 bases, leaving 3 bases not matched to a gene. The germline V gene has CDR1 SGHRS and CDR2 YFSETQ. The CDR3 is made up of 17 amino acids. This sequence joins TRBV5-1 and TRBJ2-2; 9 bases match TRBD2. The sequence was obtained from a man between 50 and 59 years old with active COVID-19. The sequencing sample was made of peripheral blood. CDR3 nucleotides: TGCGCCAGCAGCTTGGCCGCTAGCGGGACGAACACCGGGGAGCTGTTTTTT. It translates to CASSLAASGTNTGELFF.